One sample yielded the 15 T cell receptor beta chains listed below, sequenced in a study of CD8+ T cells in alopecia areata. cDNA prepared by RNA extraction and subsequent reverse transcription served as the template for sequencing. Measured with immunoSEQ multiplex PCR; TCRdb has only the in-frame clones, and not every one. The sample yields around 120,000 clones, approximately 53% seen once. Treatment in this sample: oral pan-JAK inhibitor, 5-10 mg twice daily. The material was CD4+ T cells sorted from blood, obtained at week 4, from a patient treated with tofacitinib. These receptors were taken from a human donor with alopecia areata.

The chain employs TRBV25-1 and TRBJ1-5; D is uncertain. The V end lost 4 bases, the J end lost 4 bases, and 8 bases lay between the germline ends. Germline V gives CDR1 MGHDK, CDR2 SYGVNS. The CDR3 extends over 13 amino acids. CDR3 sequence (DNA): TGTGCCAGCAGTGGAAGAGGGAATCAGCCCCAGCATTTT. Its translation: CASSGRGNQPQHF.

This clone was observed a single time. The chain has TRBV18 and TRBJ1-5; 11 bases agree with TRBD1. Losses at the gene ends were 0 bases for V and 6 bases for J; bases not matched to a gene: 4. The CDR3 is 16 residues long. Looked up from germline, CDR1 is KGHSH and CDR2 is LQKENI. The DNA for the CDR3 is TGTGCCAGCTCACCACCGAGGACAGGGGGCACTCAGCCCCAGCATTTT. As protein: CASSPPRTGGTQPQHF.

This clone has just one count. The chain combines TRBV30 with TRBJ1-1; tentative D call: TRBD1 (5 bases). This CDR3 comprises 12 residues. The germline V gene encodes CDR1 GTSNPN and CDR2 SVGIG (reference sequence). Trimming stripped 7 bases from V and 1 base from J, with 10 bases between. This chain's CDR3 is CAFRGQNTEAFF. The CDR3 nucleotides read TGTGCCTTCCGGGGCCAGAACACTGAAGCTTTCTTT.

The V and J genes are TRBV29-1 and TRBJ1-3, with a weak D call TRBD1 (5 bases). CDR1 is SQVTM and CDR2 is ANQGSEA in the germline V gene. Trimming stripped 4 bases from V and 1 base from J, with 11 bases between. This CDR3 is 14 amino acids long. CDR3 DNA: TGCAGCGTTGTTGGGGGGGAGTCTGGAAACACCATATATTTT. The encoded protein is CSVVGGESGNTIYF.

The chain carries TRBV30 and TRBJ2-7, with 7 bases lining up with TRBD1. Losses at the gene ends were 5 bases for V and 4 bases for J; bases not matched to a gene: 23. CDR1 GTSNPN and CDR2 SVGIG come from the germline V gene (reference sequence). The CDR3 totals 18 residues. The CDR3 loop is CAWPHGTARPPSFYEQYF. CDR3 in DNA: TGTGCCTGGCCTCACGGGACAGCCAGGCCGCCCTCCTTTTACGAGCAGTACTTC.

The rearrangement joins TRBV7-9 to TRBJ1-5; a possible D gene is TRBD1 (5 bases). Looked up from germline, CDR1 is SEHNR and CDR2 is FQNEAQ (reference sequence). Trimming stripped 3 bases from V and 2 bases from J, with 11 bases between. The CDR3 consists of 15 residues. CDR3 loop: CASSFGAGGNQPQHF. The CDR3 nucleotides read TGTGCCAGCAGCTTCGGGGCTGGGGGCAATCAGCCCCAGCATTTT.

The chain couples TRBV30 to TRBJ2-7, with D possibly matching TRBD1 (5 bases). V was clipped by 6 bases and J by 6 bases, with 18 bases between them. The CDR3 loop spans 13 amino acids. From germline, CDR1 is GTSNPN and CDR2 SVGIG (reference sequence). The CDR3 DNA follows: TGTGCCTGCGGAGAAACAGGACGCGGCGAGCAGTACTTC. Translation: CACGETGRGEQYF. The entire variable domain, with the rest obtained from reference TRBV30 and TRBJ2-7, is as follows: SQTIHQWPATLVQPVGSPLSLECTVEGTSNPNLYWYRQAAGRGLQLLFYSVGIGQISSEVPQNLSASRPQDRQFILSSKKLLLSDSGFYLCACGETGRGEQYFGPGTRLTVT.

The chain employs TRBV4-2 and TRBJ2-5; 12 bases map to TRBD2. CDR3 length: 15 residues. CDR1 is LGHNA and CDR2 is YNFKEQ in the germline V gene. V lost 3 bases to trimming and J lost 5 bases; unmatched junction nucleotides: 4. CDR3 region: CASSQLAGGPETQYF. The CDR3 DNA is TGTGCCAGCAGCCAGCTAGCGGGGGGGCCTGAGACCCAGTACTTC.

For the CDR3, the DNA is TGTGCCAGCAGTCTGGACAGGGGAGGTACCGGGGAGCTGTTTTTT. Its protein product is CASSLDRGGTGELFF. The chain has TRBV6-5 and TRBJ2-2, with TRBD1 matching over 9 bases. Germline V gene lookup returns CDR1 MNHEY and CDR2 SVGAGI. V lost 5 bases and J lost 5; bases outside the gene matches: 6. This CDR3 is built from 15 residues.

The CDR3 DNA is TGCGCCAGCAGCCACGGGATAGTGGAGACCCAGTACTTC. Its translation is CASSHGIVETQYF. The chain joins TRBV4-1 to TRBJ2-5; a possible D gene is TRBD2 (5 bases). This CDR3 has 13 residues. Germline CDR1 MGHRA, CDR2 YSYEKL. The V and J ends lost 3 bases and 5 bases respectively, with 10 bases between them.

This clone has just a few counts. This chain uses TRBV4-2 with TRBJ2-2, with D possibly TRBD1 on 6 matching bases. CDR1 and CDR2 (germline): LGHNA, YNFKEQ. This CDR3 has 16 amino acids. Trimming took 3 bases from V and 3 from J, leaving 14 bases between them. The CDR3 nucleotides read TGTGCCAGCAGCCAGACCAGGGGAACGGACACCGGGGAGCTGTTTTTT. As protein: CASSQTRGTDTGELFF.

The gene calls are TRBV7-6 and TRBJ2-1; D is undetermined. Trimming cost V 1 base and J 0 bases, with 13 bases left between them. The CDR3 has 17 amino acids. The germline gives CDR1 SGHVS, CDR2 FNYEAQ. CDR3 amino acids: CASSLGNLRSSYNEQFF. CDR3 coding DNA: TGTGCCAGCAGCTTAGGAAACCTCAGGAGCTCCTACAATGAGCAGTTCTTC.

The chain recombines TRBV7-9 with TRBJ2-7; D possibly corresponds to TRBD1 (6 bases). V lost 5 bases, J lost 2 bases, and 10 bases lay in between. This CDR3 spans 13 amino acids. CDR1 and CDR2 (germline): SEHNR, FQNEAQ (reference sequence). CDR3 bases: TGTGCCAGCAGCCGACAGGCCCCCTACGAGCAGTACTTC. It specifies CASSRQAPYEQYF.

This rearrangement joins TRBV19 to TRBJ2-1; a weak D match, TRBD1 (6 bases). This CDR3 is 13 amino acids long. The germline V gene has CDR1 LNHDA and CDR2 SQIVND (reference sequence). Trimming cost V 7 bases and J 10 bases, with 17 bases left between them. The CDR3 here is CASNIWGQGEQFF. The DNA for the CDR3 is TGTGCCAGTAACATTTGGGGGCAGGGGGAGCAGTTCTTC.

J is TRBJ1-2 and V is TRBV5-1; perhaps TRBD1 as D (5 bases). The length of the CDR3 is 15 residues. V lost 4 bases and J lost 5, with 18 bases in between. CDR1 is SGHRS, CDR2 YFSETQ, per germline. DNA of the CDR3: TGCGCCAGCAGCGTTTTACCGGGGACCAATTATGGCTACACCTTC. It yields the protein CASSVLPGTNYGYTF.